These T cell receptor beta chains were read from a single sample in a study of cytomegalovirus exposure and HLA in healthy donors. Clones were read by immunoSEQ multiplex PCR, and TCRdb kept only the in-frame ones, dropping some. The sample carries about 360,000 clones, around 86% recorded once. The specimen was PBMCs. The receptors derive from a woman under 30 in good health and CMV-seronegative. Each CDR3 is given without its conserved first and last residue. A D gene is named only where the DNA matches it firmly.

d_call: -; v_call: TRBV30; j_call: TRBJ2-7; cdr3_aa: AWSVPLRRGREQY
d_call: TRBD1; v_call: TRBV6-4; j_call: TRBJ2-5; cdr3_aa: ASSDSTRTGSNQETQY
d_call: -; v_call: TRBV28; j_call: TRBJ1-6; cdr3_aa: ASRTGQKNSPLH
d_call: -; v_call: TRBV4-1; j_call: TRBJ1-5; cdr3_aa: ASSQNSGADNQPQH
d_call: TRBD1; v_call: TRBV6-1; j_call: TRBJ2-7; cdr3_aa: ASSKDRSGEQY
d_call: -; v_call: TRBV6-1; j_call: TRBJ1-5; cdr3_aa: ASSDHSLSRNQPQH
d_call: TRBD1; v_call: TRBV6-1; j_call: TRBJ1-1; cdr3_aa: ASSGRGQTEAF
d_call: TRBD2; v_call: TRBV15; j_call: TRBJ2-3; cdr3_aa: ATSRRFSSGGVTDTQY
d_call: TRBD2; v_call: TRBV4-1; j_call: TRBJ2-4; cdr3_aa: ASSPTGLADLAKNIQY
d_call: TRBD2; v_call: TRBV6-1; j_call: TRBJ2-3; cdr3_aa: ASSGLLAGLSTDTQY
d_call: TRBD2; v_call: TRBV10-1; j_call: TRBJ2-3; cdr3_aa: ASSERLAVTDTQY
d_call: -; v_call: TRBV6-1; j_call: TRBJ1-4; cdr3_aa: ASSEQRGSVNEKLF
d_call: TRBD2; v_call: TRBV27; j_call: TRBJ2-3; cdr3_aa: ASSFGAGGRSDTQY
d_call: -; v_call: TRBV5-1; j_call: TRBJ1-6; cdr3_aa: ASSLDGNNSPLH
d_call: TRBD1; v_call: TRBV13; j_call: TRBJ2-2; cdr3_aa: ASSLGQGATGELF
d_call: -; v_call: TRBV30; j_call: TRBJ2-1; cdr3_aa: AWSVSVLEQF
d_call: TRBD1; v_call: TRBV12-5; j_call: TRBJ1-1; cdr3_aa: ASGLDPGQGRGTEAF
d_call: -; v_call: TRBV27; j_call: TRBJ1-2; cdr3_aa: ASSFRAGYGYT
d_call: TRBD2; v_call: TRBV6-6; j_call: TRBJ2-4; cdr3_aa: ANSYSTGRGIQY
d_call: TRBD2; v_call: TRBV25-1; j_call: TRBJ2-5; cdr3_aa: ASSEVSTSGVGTQY
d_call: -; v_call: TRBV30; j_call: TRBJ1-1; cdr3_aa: AWSVQRGHLNTEAF
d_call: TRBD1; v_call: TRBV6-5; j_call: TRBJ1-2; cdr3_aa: ASSYQDRGGGYT
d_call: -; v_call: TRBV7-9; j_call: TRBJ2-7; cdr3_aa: ASSGGKYEQY
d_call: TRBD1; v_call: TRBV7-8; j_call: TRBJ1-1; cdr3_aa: ASSFRTGGMNTEAF
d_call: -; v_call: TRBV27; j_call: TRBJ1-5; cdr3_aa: ASSNTLAHQPQH
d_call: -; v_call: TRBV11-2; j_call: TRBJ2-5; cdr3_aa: ASSRPRETQY
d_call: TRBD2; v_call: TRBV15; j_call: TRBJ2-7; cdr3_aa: ATSVGLAVTYEQY
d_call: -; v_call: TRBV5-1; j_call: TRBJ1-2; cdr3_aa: ASSFQGPSYGYT
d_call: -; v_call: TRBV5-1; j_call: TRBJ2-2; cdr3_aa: ASSLGPQDTGELF
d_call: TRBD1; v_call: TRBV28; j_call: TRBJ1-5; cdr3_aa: ASSLTGVAQPQH
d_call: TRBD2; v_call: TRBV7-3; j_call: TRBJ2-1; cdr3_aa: ASSSTGGSYNEQF
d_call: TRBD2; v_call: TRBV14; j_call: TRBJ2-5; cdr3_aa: ASSQGPTSGRLLETQY
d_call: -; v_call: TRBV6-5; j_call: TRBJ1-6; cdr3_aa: ASSPRNGFSPLH